This T cell receptor (beta chain) came from a study of blood T cell repertoires in COVID-19. In the study's own analysis: The authors estimated nucleated cell counts from reference gene primer amplification. Assay used: immunoSEQ multiplex PCR; TCRdb lists only in-frame clones, some missing. That table gives V, J and clone size, and the DNA gave D and trimming. The table includes a few hundred thousand clones, 75% to 90% detected once. Germline V gene sequence: CDR1 LNHDA, CDR2 SQIVND (reference sequence). The V end was cut by 6 bases, the J end by 1 base, with 9 bases between. The CDR3 has 13 amino acids. Only one count was recorded for this clone.

The sequence was collected from a woman aged 40 to 55 with acute or convalescent COVID-19. Sample: peripheral blood. The rearrangement joins TRBV19 to TRBJ1-1; tentative D call: TRBD1 (5 bases). CDR3 residues: CASRGRENTEAFF. CDR3 coding DNA: TGTGCCAGTAGAGGCAGGGAGAACACTGAAGCTTTCTTT.